Following are 14 T cell receptor beta chains from one sample sequenced in a study of human T cells and chemical hapten exposure. TCRdb itself ran the RACE reads through MiXCR, one entry per CDR3 protein. The table shows more than 70,000 distinct CDR3 sequences, with 9.5% to 13% occurring only once. The time point denotes: patch test 3, about 24 weeks after DPC sensitization. Stated treatment: therapeutic diphenylcyclopropenone sensitization with weekly scalp DPC. Source: whole blood, taken in connection with sensitization to the hapten diphenylcyclopropenone (DPC). The receptors were gathered from a woman aged 25 to 39 with alopecia areata. Some clones in this sample may be carry-over from other donors' samples.

This chain connects TRBV24-1 to TRBJ1-5, with D perhaps TRBD1 (5 bases). The CDR3 is made up of 12 amino acids. The germline V and J ends were trimmed by 4 bases and 9 bases, with 9 bases remaining between them. Per the germline V gene, CDR1 is KGHDR and CDR2 is SFDVKD. The DNA of the CDR3 is TGTGCCACCAGTGAACCTCAGGGGCCCCAGCATTTT. Residues: CATSEPQGPQHF.

The table lists this clonotype with a few counts. The chain is built from TRBV7-9 and TRBJ2-7; 10 bases match TRBD1. There are 15 residues in the CDR3. The germline CDR1 and CDR2 sequences are SEHNR and FQNEAQ (reference sequence). After removal of 5 bases from V and 4 bases from J, the junction contained 8 bases not matched to a gene. The CDR3 DNA reads TGTGCCAGCAGCCACCCAGGGACAGGGGAGTACGAGCAGTACGTC. It encodes CASSHPGTGEYEQYV.

This clonotype came up many times. The rearrangement joins TRBV3-1 to TRBJ1-2; D remains unclear. The CDR3 has 13 residues. V shed 3 bases and J shed 7 bases, with 12 bases lying between them. The germline V gene encodes CDR1 LGHDT and CDR2 YNNKEL (reference sequence). The CDR3 loop reads CASSHQDGLGYTF. The CDR3 DNA reads TGTGCCAGCAGCCACCAGGACGGCCTTGGCTACACCTTC.

This clonotype was recorded many times. CDR3 protein: CSASQQGFSNQPQHF. The CDR3 bases are TGCAGTGCCTCGCAACAGGGGTTTAGCAATCAGCCCCAGCATTTT. V and J are TRBV20-1 and TRBJ1-5; 7 positions agree with TRBD1. The CDR3 totals 15 residues. Unmatched junction bases numbered 8, after V lost 6 bases and J lost 0 bases. Germline V CDR1 and CDR2: DFQATT, SNEGSKA (reference sequence).

This clonotype came up many times. This sequence joins TRBV27 and TRBJ1-2; no firm D call. V lost 2 bases and J lost 9, with 13 bases in between. Germline V lookup: CDR1 MNHEY, CDR2 SMNVEV (reference sequence). CDR3 size: 13 residues. For the CDR3, the DNA is TGTGCCAGCAGTTTAGAGGTTGGGGTAAGCTACACCTTC. Amino acid sequence: CASSLEVGVSYTF.

CDR3 bases: TGTGCCAGCAGGAGGGGACTTAACACCGGGGAGCTGTTTTTT. Translated, it gives CASRRGLNTGELFF. The gene calls are TRBV6-1 and TRBJ2-2; perhaps TRBD2 as D (6 bases). The CDR3 totals 14 residues. In germline, CDR1 is MNHNS, CDR2 SASEGT. Trimming stripped 6 bases from V and 2 bases from J, with 10 bases between.

In this sample, this clonotype turned up many times. One end of the junction is discordant with germline, which a read error may explain. The rearrangement links TRBV10-2 to TRBJ2-3; D is undetermined. Germline V lookup: CDR1 WSHSY, CDR2 SAAADI. The CDR3 contains 14 residues. CDR3 sequence (DNA): TGCGCCAGCAGTCAGTCCCATAGCACAGATACGCAGTATTTT. This encodes CASSQSHSTDTQYF.

This clonotype showed up many times. J is TRBJ2-6 and V is TRBV2, with 9 bases aligning to TRBD1. This CDR3 is built from 15 residues. Germline CDR1 is SNHLY and CDR2 is FYNNEI. With 5 bases clipped from V and 2 bases from J, the junction kept 1 base outside the gene matches. Here the CDR3 DNA reads TGTGCCAGCAGTACAGGGGGCGCTGGGGCCAACGTCCTGACTTTC. Encoded protein: CASSTGGAGANVLTF.

This clonotype was seen only a few times. The chain is built from TRBV7-6 and TRBJ1-1, with D hard to call. The V end was cut by 4 bases, the J end by 0 bases, with 6 bases between. Germline V gives CDR1 SGHVS, CDR2 FNYEAQ. CDR3 size: 13 residues. Here the CDR3 reads CASSSSMNTEAFF. CDR3 sequence (DNA): TGTGCCAGCAGCTCCTCTATGAACACTGAAGCTTTCTTT.

The chain has TRBV4-1 and TRBJ2-3, with D tentatively TRBD2 (5 bases). V was pared by 8 bases and J by 6 bases, with 18 bases between. The CDR3 is 14 amino acids. Germline CDR1 MGHRA, CDR2 YSYEKL. The DNA for the CDR3 is TGCGCCAGCCGCCGTCGGAGCCCGGGGGATACGCAGTATTTT. Its translation: CASRRRSPGDTQYF.

This clonotype was observed a few times. This rearrangement joins TRBV9 to TRBJ1-2, with D unresolved. The CDR3 is made up of 10 amino acids. The V and J ends lost 3 bases and 7 bases respectively, with 4 bases between them. The V gene's germline CDR1 is SGDLS and CDR2 YYNGEE. CDR3 residues: CASSGSGYTF. The CDR3 DNA is TGTGCCAGCAGCGGGTCTGGCTACACCTTC.

This clonotype came up many times. The J gene is TRBJ2-7, the V gene TRBV28; no clear D. CDR3 length equals 13 residues. The V gene's germline CDR1 is MDHEN and CDR2 SYDVKM. With 8 bases removed from V and 0 bases from J, the gap between germline ends came to 11 bases. The CDR3 DNA reads as TGTGCCAGCCGCCGCCCGAGCTCCTACGAGCAGTACGTC. Protein sequence: CASRRPSSYEQYV.

V usage is TRBV12-3 or TRBV12-4 and J usage is TRBJ2-1; 7 nucleotides line up with TRBD1. This CDR3 has 15 amino acids. The junction had 3 bases not matched to a gene; V was cut back by 3 bases and J by 1 base. CDR3 sequence (DNA): TGTGCCAGCAGTTTTAACAGGGGTTCCTACAATGAGCAGTTCTTC. Residues: CASSFNRGSYNEQFF.

The sample holds many counts of this clonotype. This rearrangement joins TRBV29-1 to TRBJ1-2, with TRBD1 as a possible D gene (6 bases). Trimming removed 6 bases from V and 8 bases from J, with 16 bases in between. Germline V gene data show CDR1 as SQVTM and CDR2 as ANQGSEA. The CDR3 length is 12 residues. The CDR3 DNA sequence: TGCAGCGTCCTGAGAGGGGGGCAGGGCTACACCTTC. Its translation: CSVLRGGQGYTF.